The present TCR beta chain was sequenced within a study of blood T cell repertoires in COVID-19. Overall study: Whether acute or convalescent, the COVID-19 samples came from the United States, Italy and Spain. Nucleic acid was either cDNA or gDNA, and it came from T cells, B-cell-depleted T cells, or PBMCs.

How the authors handled the data: Estimated nucleated cell counts came from reference gene primer amplification. Data came from immunoSEQ multiplex PCR; TCRdb stores just in-frame clones and leaves some out. V and J calls plus clone size are reproduced from that table; the DNA served to infer D and trimming. The data hold 150,000 to 200,000 clones, with 86% observed a single time. The sequencing sample was made of peripheral blood. This clonotype originated in a woman over 75 in a cohort sampled during active or convalescent COVID-19.

CDR3 in amino acids: CASKALAGGTDTQYF. CDR3 nucleotide sequence: TGTGCCAGTAAGGCCCTAGCGGGGGGCACAGATACGCAGTATTTT. The V call is TRBV19, the J call TRBJ2-3, with 10 bases identical to TRBD2. With 7 bases clipped from V and 1 base from J, the junction kept 5 bases outside the gene matches. The germline CDR1 and CDR2 sequences are LNHDA and SQIVND (reference sequence). The CDR3 loop spans 15 amino acids.